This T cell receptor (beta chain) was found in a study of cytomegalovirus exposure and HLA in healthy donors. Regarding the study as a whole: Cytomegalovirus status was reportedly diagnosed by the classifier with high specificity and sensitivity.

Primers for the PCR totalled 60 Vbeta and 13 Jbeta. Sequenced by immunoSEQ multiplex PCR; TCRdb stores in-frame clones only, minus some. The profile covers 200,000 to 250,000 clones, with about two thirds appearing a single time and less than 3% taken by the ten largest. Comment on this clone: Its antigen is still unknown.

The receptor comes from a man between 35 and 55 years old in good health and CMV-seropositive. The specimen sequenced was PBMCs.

This CDR3 is CATSWGGRDEQYF. The CDR3 region has the DNA TGTGCCACTTCCTGGGGGGGGCGCGACGAGCAGTACTTC. The chain combines TRBV19 with TRBJ2-7; TRBD2 is a possible D gene (7 bases). This CDR3 is 13 amino acids long. The V gene's germline CDR1 is LNHDA and CDR2 SQIVND (reference sequence). Trimming took off 10 bases at V and 5 bases at J, with 18 bases between the two ends.